This TCR beta chain was profiled in a study of regulatory T cells in long-lasting Graves disease. Overall study findings and caveats: Lower TCR diversity characterized persistent Graves' patients relative to newly diagnosed patients.

Time point given: persistent/refractory GD, antithyroid drugs over 5 years with positive TRAb. The TCR library was prepared using RNA isolated from PBMCs. Researchers made TCR beta libraries by using iRepertoire HTBI primers and running Arm-PCR on CDR3 regions. From the multiplex PCR reads, TCRdb called clonotypes with MiXCR, one entry per CDR3 protein. The data hold around 450,000 distinct CDR3 sequences, with roughly a fifth observed a single time. This clonotype was detected ten times or more. What it binds is not known. The V and J ends lost 5 bases and 7 bases, in that order; junction bases with no gene match: 0. CDR1 is MNHNS and CDR2 is SASEGT in the germline V gene. This CDR3 is 13 amino acids long.

This rearrangement joins TRBV6-1 to TRBJ1-6; TRBD1 aligns across 9 bases. The sample was peripheral blood mononuclear cells (PBMCs), taken when the disease was refractory, from a patient treated with antithyroid drugs. The TCR comes from a female donor with Graves disease. CDR3 region: CASSTGGNSPLHF. In DNA, the CDR3 is TGTGCCAGCAGTACAGGGGGCAATTCACCCCTCCACTTT.